These 20 T cell receptor beta chains were all obtained from the same sample, sequenced in a study of blood T cell repertoires in COVID-19. Repertoires were generated with immunoSEQ multiplex PCR, while TCRdb's copy carries only in-frame clones and drops some. The sample carries roughly 66,000 clones, about nine tenths recorded once. The source material was peripheral blood. Receptors were obtained from a human donor in a cohort sampled during active COVID-19.

This chain links TRBV5-4 with TRBJ2-7; 11 bases map to TRBD1. Germline CDR1 SGHNT, CDR2 YYREEE (reference sequence). V trimming: 1 base; J trimming: 2 bases; junction bases outside the gene matches: 2. The CDR3 contains 15 residues. CDR3 residues: CASSLMGQGAYEQYF. DNA of the CDR3: TGTGCCAGCAGCTTGATGGGACAGGGGGCCTACGAGCAGTACTTC.

V usage is TRBV7-9 and J usage is TRBJ2-6, with 12 bases that match TRBD2. Germline trimming cut 4 bases from V and 2 bases from J; bases unmatched to any gene: 6. CDR1 and CDR2 from the germline V gene are SEHNR and FQNEAQ (reference sequence). The CDR3 runs 18 residues. CDR3 bases: TGTGCCAGCAGCTCAAGACTAGCGGGAGCCCCTGGGGCCAACGTCCTGACTTTC. The encoded protein is CASSSRLAGAPGANVLTF.

The chain uses TRBV7-3 and TRBJ2-1; 9 bases fit TRBD1. V lost 2 bases and J lost 1; bases outside the gene matches: 6. The CDR3 covers 17 residues. From germline, CDR1 is SGHTA and CDR2 FQGTGA. The CDR3 DNA is TGTGCCAGCAGCTTATTGGCCGACAGGGGGTCCTACAATGAGCAGTTCTTC. Protein product: CASSLLADRGSYNEQFF.

The gene calls are TRBV2 and TRBJ2-1; 12 nucleotides line up with TRBD2. The trim removed 7 bases at V and 8 bases at J, leaving 6 bases unmatched. Germline V CDR1 and CDR2: SNHLY, FYNNEI. The CDR3 covers 14 residues. CDR3 protein: CASNPSGGAYEQFF. The CDR3, as DNA: TGTGCCAGCAACCCTAGCGGGGGGGCCTATGAGCAGTTCTTC. The full variable domain, its missing parts supplied by reference TRBV2 and TRBJ2-1, is EPEVTQTPSHQVTQMGQEVILRCVPISNHLYFYWYRQILGQKVEFLVSFYNNEISEKSEIFDDQFSVERPDGSNFTLKIRSTKLEDSAMYFCASNPSGGAYEQFFGPGTRLTVL.

This clone was seen a few times. This chain joins TRBV19 and TRBJ2-1, with 8 positions matching TRBD2. V trimming: 3 bases; J trimming: 4 bases; junction bases outside the gene matches: 5. CDR3 length equals 15 residues. Germline lookup yields CDR1 LNHDA and CDR2 SQIVND (reference sequence). The CDR3 reads CASSIGGGPYNEQFF. The CDR3 DNA reads as TGTGCCAGTAGTATCGGCGGGGGGCCGTACAATGAGCAGTTCTTC.

The sample holds one count of this clone. This rearrangement joins TRBV20-1 to TRBJ2-1; D remains unclear. The V end lost 5 bases, the J end lost 10 bases, and 12 bases lay between the germline ends. CDR1 DFQATT and CDR2 SNEGSKA come from the germline V gene (reference sequence). The CDR3 is 11 amino acids. The DNA for the CDR3 is TGCAGTGCTCCCACGCGGCAGGAGCAGTTCTTC. It translates to CSAPTRQEQFF.

This rearrangement joins TRBV5-1 to TRBJ2-5; 10 nucleotides line up with TRBD2. Trimming removed 0 bases from V and 2 bases from J; junction bases left unmatched: 4. Per the germline V gene, CDR1 is SGHRS and CDR2 is YFSETQ. There are 16 residues in the CDR3. For the CDR3, the DNA is TGCGCCAGCAGCTTGGGGACTAGCGGTGCTCAAGAGACCCAGTACTTC. Translating gives CASSLGTSGAQETQYF.

The rearrangement links TRBV20-1 to TRBJ2-1, with 7 bases matching TRBD1. J gave up 7 bases and V 3 bases, and 15 bases lay outside the gene matches. Germline V gene data show CDR1 as DFQATT and CDR2 as SNEGSKA (reference sequence). This CDR3 comprises 16 residues. The CDR3, as DNA: TGCAGTGCTAGTCAGCTCGACAGGGTGAGGAGGAATGAGCAGTTCTTC. This encodes CSASQLDRVRRNEQFF.

The chain has TRBV18 and TRBJ2-5; 8 bases match TRBD1. The junction had 3 bases not matched to a gene; V was cut back by 3 bases and J by 6 bases. CDR1 and CDR2 (germline): KGHSH, LQKENI. CDR3 size: 13 residues. The CDR3 loop is CASSPDRAQTQYF. In nucleotides, the CDR3 is TGTGCCAGCTCACCGGACAGGGCACAGACCCAGTACTTC.

The CDR3 here is CASMGAEAFF. CDR3 DNA sequence: TGCGCCAGCATGGGCGCTGAAGCTTTCTTT. This chain uses TRBV23-1 with TRBJ1-1, with no clear D. TRBV23-1 is placed among ORFs of uncertain function. This CDR3 is 10 amino acids long. V was cut by 7 bases and J by 6 bases, with 6 bases left in between.

The chain employs TRBV7-2 and TRBJ1-3, with D tentatively TRBD1 (5 bases). CDR3 length equals 15 residues. Germline CDR1 SGHTA, CDR2 FQGNSA. Trimming removed 5 bases at V and 0 bases at J, with 11 bases between. CDR3 nucleotide sequence: TGTGCCAGCAGCGGACAAGGTTACTCTGGAAACACCATATATTTT. This encodes CASSGQGYSGNTIYF.

The chain is built from TRBV5-1 and TRBJ2-5; D possibly corresponds to TRBD2 (7 bases). V was clipped by 2 bases and J by 1 base, with 30 bases between them. Germline CDR1 reads SGHRS; CDR2 reads YFSETQ. The CDR3 is 21 residues long. CDR3 protein: CASSFPDAGTGGRGIQETQYF. In DNA, the CDR3 is TGCGCCAGCAGCTTTCCCGACGCGGGCACCGGGGGGCGAGGGATCCAAGAGACCCAGTACTTC.

The V call is TRBV10-2, the J call TRBJ1-1; 9 bases align to TRBD1. The CDR3 has 17 amino acids. The V and J ends lost 0 bases and 5 bases, in that order; junction bases with no gene match: 10. The germline V gene encodes CDR1 WSHSY and CDR2 SAAADI. In DNA, the CDR3 is TGCGCCAGCAGTGAGTCGTTTAGGGACAGGGTATGTACTGAAGCTTTCTTT. Protein product: CASSESFRDRVCTEAFF.

The chain has TRBV19 and TRBJ1-2; no definite D call. CDR3 size: 13 residues. Germline CDR1 reads LNHDA; CDR2 reads SQIVND (reference sequence). V gave up 3 bases and J gave up 5 bases, with 10 bases separating them. The CDR3 nucleotides are TGTGCCAGTAGTATTTCTCTTAATTATGGCTACACCTTC. Protein: CASSISLNYGYTF.

V and J are TRBV18 and TRBJ2-1, with D tentatively TRBD1 (6 bases). Trimming left V 6 bases short and J 5 bases short, with 14 bases between. The CDR3 totals 14 residues. Germline lookup yields CDR1 KGHSH and CDR2 LQKENI. CDR3 sequence (DNA): TGTGCCAGCTCGCCGGGACAACGTCACAATGAGCAGTTCTTC. Translated: CASSPGQRHNEQFF.

This sequence joins TRBV25-1 and TRBJ2-7; TRBD1 might be the D (5 bases). The CDR3 totals 14 residues. Germline CDR1 is MGHDK and CDR2 is SYGVNS. V lost 1 base to trimming and J lost 5 bases, with 12 bases between them. The CDR3 DNA is TGTGCCAGCAGTGAATCCCAGGGTCAGAACGAGCAGTACTTC. Its protein is CASSESQGQNEQYF.

The rearrangement uses TRBV6-2 or TRBV6-3 and TRBJ2-1, with D unclear. The V end lost 0 bases, the J end lost 0 bases, and 15 bases lay between the germline ends. This CDR3 is built from 18 residues. Per germline, CDR1 MNHEY and CDR2 SVGEGT. In DNA, the CDR3 is TGTGCCAGCAGTTACTCGAATCTCATGACAAGCTCCTACAATGAGCAGTTCTTC. This codes for CASSYSNLMTSSYNEQFF.

This rearrangement joins TRBV5-1 to TRBJ2-1; D possibly corresponds to TRBD1 (6 bases). Per germline, CDR1 SGHRS and CDR2 YFSETQ. The CDR3 extends over 17 amino acids. The V gene lost 4 bases and the J gene lost 4 bases, with 21 bases spanning the gap. Written as DNA, the CDR3 is TGCGCCAGCAGCGGGGGCGGGCCGATGAAAAATTACAATGAGCAGTTCTTC. Translation: CASSGGGPMKNYNEQFF. Full variable domain (rest looked up from reference TRBV5-1 and TRBJ2-1): KAGVTQTPRYLIKTRGQQVTLSCSPISGHRSVSWYQQTPGQGLQFLFEYFSETQRNKGNFPGRFSGRQFSNSRSEMNVSTLELGDSALYLCASSGGGPMKNYNEQFFGPGTRLTVL.

V is TRBV9 and J is TRBJ2-3, with D possibly TRBD2 on 6 matching bases. The germline V and J ends were trimmed by 4 bases and 5 bases, with 20 bases remaining between them. The CDR3 is made up of 16 amino acids. In germline, CDR1 is SGDLS, CDR2 YYNGEE. The CDR3 nucleotides are TGTGCCAGCAGCAGCACTGTTTCGGGGGTGCTAGATACGCAGTATTTT. It yields the protein CASSSTVSGVLDTQYF.

The V and J genes are TRBV7-9 and TRBJ2-1; 9 bases map to TRBD2. CDR3 length: 15 residues. V lost 6 bases and J lost 0; bases outside the gene matches: 3. Germline loops: CDR1 SEHNR, CDR2 FQNEAQ (reference sequence). The CDR3 region is CASSLAGLSYNEQFF. The CDR3 DNA follows: TGTGCCAGCAGTCTAGCGGGGCTCTCCTACAATGAGCAGTTCTTC.